This T cell receptor beta chain was captured in a study of cytomegalovirus exposure and HLA in healthy donors. Study-level background: Findings of an earlier analysis included roughly 110 million unique TCR beta sequences from 170 million or so T cells. Study-wide results and caveats: Serostatus for CMV was the only available immune exposure information. A few CMV-associated chains proved CMV antigen-specific in vitro.

V was cut by 2 bases and J by 0 bases, with 20 bases left in between. This CDR3 region has 18 residues. Germline V CDR1 and CDR2: MGHDK, SYGVNS. PCR was performed using 60 Vbeta and 13 Jbeta primers. The assay was immunoSEQ multiplex PCR, and TCRdb's table has in-frame clones only and misses some. Here the sample spans 150,000 to 200,000 clones, approximately 80% being singletons. This clone came up a few times. Its target is unknown. The chain employs TRBV25-1 and TRBJ2-7; D is possibly TRBD2 (5 bases). Sequenced material: PBMCs. The sequence was collected from a woman in her fifties or sixties in good health and CMV-seronegative. CDR3 loop: CASSEGRLGGPYSYEQYF. In DNA form, the CDR3 reads TGTGCCAGCAGTGAAGGACGGTTAGGCGGGCCCTACTCCTACGAGCAGTACTTC.